The sequence of this TCR beta chain was determined in a study of T cells in Graves' hyperthyroidism and ophthalmopathy. For the diagnoses, clinical symptoms, serum thyroxine and TRAb, thyroid ultrasound and orbital computed tomography were used. What was amplified from RNA transcripts were TCR beta CDR3 regions. The HTBI primer set was used in a first-round RT-PCR of the TCR CDR3. A single record per CDR3 protein comes from TCRdb applying MiXCR to the multiplex PCR reads. The sample records around 400,000 distinct CDR3 sequences, roughly 13% being singletons. The sequencing sample was made of blood. The receptor comes from a woman between 18 and 29 years old with Graves' hyperthyroidism.

The CDR3 protein is CASSQDTNNQPQHF. The CDR3 DNA is TGTGCCAGCAGCCAGGACACGAACAATCAGCCCCAGCATTTT. The rearrangement uses TRBV25-1 and TRBJ1-5; tentative D call: TRBD1 (5 bases). This CDR3 is built from 14 residues. From germline, CDR1 is MGHDK and CDR2 SYGVNS. V shed 6 bases and J shed 3 bases, with 12 bases lying between them.